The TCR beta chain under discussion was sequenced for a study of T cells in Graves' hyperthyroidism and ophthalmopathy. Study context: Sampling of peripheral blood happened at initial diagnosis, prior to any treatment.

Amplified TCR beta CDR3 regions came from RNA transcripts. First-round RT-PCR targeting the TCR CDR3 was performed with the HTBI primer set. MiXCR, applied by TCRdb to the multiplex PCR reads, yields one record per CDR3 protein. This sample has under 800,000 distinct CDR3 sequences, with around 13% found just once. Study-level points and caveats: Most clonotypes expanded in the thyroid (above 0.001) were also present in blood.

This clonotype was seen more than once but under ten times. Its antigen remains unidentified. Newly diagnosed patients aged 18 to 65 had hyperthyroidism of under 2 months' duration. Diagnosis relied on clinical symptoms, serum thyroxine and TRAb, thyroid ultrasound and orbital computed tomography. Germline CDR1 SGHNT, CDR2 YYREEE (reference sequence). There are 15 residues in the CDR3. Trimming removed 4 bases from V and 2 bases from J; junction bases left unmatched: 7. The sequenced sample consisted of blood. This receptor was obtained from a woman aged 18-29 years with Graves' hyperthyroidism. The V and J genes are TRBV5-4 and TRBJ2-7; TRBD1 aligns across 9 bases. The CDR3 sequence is CASSLDGTGTYEQYF. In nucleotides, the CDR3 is TGTGCCAGCAGCCTCGACGGGACAGGGACCTACGAGCAGTACTTC.